A single sample gave rise to the 14 T cell receptor beta chains below, sequenced in a study of regulatory T cells in long-lasting Graves disease. The time point is: newly diagnosed GD, antithyroid drugs for less than 3 months. With RNA extracted from PBMCs as input, the TCR library was made. Construction of TCR beta libraries relied on iRepertoire HTBI primers and on Arm-PCR targeting CDR3 regions. TCRdb itself ran the multiplex PCR reads through MiXCR, one entry per CDR3 protein. The sample has 350,000 to 450,000 distinct CDR3 sequences, about 15% seen once. This sample also belongs to another study, concerning T cells in Graves' hyperthyroidism and ophthalmopathy.

The sample here was peripheral blood mononuclear cells (PBMCs), taken at new diagnosis, from a patient treated with antithyroid drugs. The receptors here all came from a woman between 35 and 50 years old with Graves disease.

A note on this clonotype: Since a far larger clone is one base different, this is likely a read error. The V gene is TRBV12-3 or TRBV12-4, the J gene TRBJ2-1, with TRBD1 matching 8 bases. There are 15 residues in the CDR3. Trimming removed 4 bases from V and 9 bases from J; junction bases left unmatched: 11. This chain's CDR3 is CASSSHRDRPGEQFF. DNA of the CDR3: TGTGCCAGCAGTTCCCACCGGGACAGGCCGGGTGAGCAGTTCTTC.

Concerning this clonotype itself: One base away lies a much larger clone, so this may be a sequencing read error. J is TRBJ2-7 and V is TRBV18, with TRBD1 matching over 9 bases. Germline loops: CDR1 KGHSH, CDR2 LQKENI. The CDR3 runs to 16 residues. V trimming: 4 bases; J trimming: 2 bases; junction bases outside the gene matches: 9. The CDR3 loop is CASSLPGTGTAYEQYF. For the CDR3, the DNA is TGTGCCAGCTCACTACCGGGGACAGGGACAGCCTACGAGCAGTACTTC.

The sample holds many counts of this clonotype. This rearrangement joins TRBV7-8 to TRBJ2-7, with D perhaps given as TRBD1 or TRBD2 (5 bases each). CDR1 SGHVS and CDR2 FQNEAQ come from the germline V gene. Trimming cost V 1 base and J 2 bases, with 12 bases left between them. This CDR3 is 15 amino acids long. In DNA form, the CDR3 reads TGTGCCAGCAGCTTAGTCCGGGACCAAACCTACGAGCAGTACTTC. Residues: CASSLVRDQTYEQYF.

This clonotype has more than one count but fewer than ten. V gene TRBV29-1 combines with J gene TRBJ1-5; D is undetermined. V shed 6 bases and J shed 0 bases, with 9 bases lying between them. Germline V gene lookup returns CDR1 SQVTM and CDR2 ANQGSEA. This CDR3 spans 13 amino acids. The CDR3 nucleotides read TGCAGCGTAACCGAGTATAGCAATCAGCCCCAGCATTTT. Amino acid sequence: CSVTEYSNQPQHF.

There are a few counts of this clonotype. The chain recombines TRBV20-1 with TRBJ1-2; D is possibly TRBD1 (6 bases). The V gene's germline CDR1 is DFQATT and CDR2 SNEGSKA (reference sequence). The CDR3 totals 14 residues. The germline V and J ends were trimmed by 5 bases and 0 bases, with 13 bases remaining between them. The CDR3 DNA reads TGCAGTGCTTTGAGGGGGGCCGCTAACTATGGCTACACCTTC. It yields the protein CSALRGAANYGYTF.

This clonotype was seen more than once but under ten times. One end of the junction fails to match germline, which may point to a read error. The chain couples TRBV4-1 to TRBJ2-3, with a possible D match to TRBD2 (7 bases). Germline CDR1 MGHRA, CDR2 YSYEKL. The CDR3 covers 14 residues. The CDR3, as DNA: TGCGCTAGCAGCGGGGTGGGGGCGGCAGATACGCAGTATTTT. Translated, it gives CASSGVGAADTQYF.

This clonotype came up a few times. The rearrangement joins TRBV28 to TRBJ2-3; TRBD1 might be the D (6 bases). The CDR3 loop spans 15 amino acids. Trimming took off 3 bases at V and 5 bases at J, with 15 bases between the two ends. Germline V CDR1 and CDR2: MDHEN, SYDVKM. The CDR3 reads CASSFVQGLGDTQYF. DNA for the CDR3: TGTGCCAGCAGTTTCGTGCAGGGGCTCGGAGATACGCAGTATTTT.

The genes are TRBV11-2 and TRBJ2-1; D not certain. Trimming stripped 1 base from V and 9 bases from J, with 13 bases between. The germline V gene has CDR1 SGHAT and CDR2 FQNNGV. The CDR3 extends over 14 amino acids. The CDR3 bases are TGTGCCAGCAGCTTAGTTCAAATCTCGGGTGAGCAGTTCTTC. It encodes CASSLVQISGEQFF.

V gene TRBV15 combines with J gene TRBJ2-2; the D gene is possibly TRBD2 (6 bases). Germline CDR1 is LNHNV and CDR2 is YYDKDF (reference sequence). The V and J ends lost 4 bases and 6 bases respectively, with 12 bases between them. CDR3 length: 14 residues. CDR3 loop: CATSTRRGSGELFF. The CDR3, as DNA: TGTGCCACCAGCACCCGCCGGGGGTCCGGGGAGCTGTTTTTT.

This clonotype was seen repeatedly, ten times or more. This chain uses TRBV19 with TRBJ1-6; the D gene is possibly TRBD1 (6 bases). Per germline, CDR1 LNHDA and CDR2 SQIVND (reference sequence). V gave up 2 bases and J gave up 10 bases, with 12 bases separating them. This CDR3 contains 14 residues. CDR3: CASSISGVGSPLHF. Here the CDR3 DNA reads TGTGCCAGTAGTATATCAGGGGTAGGCTCACCCCTCCACTTT.

This clonotype was found many times. The chain has TRBV2 and TRBJ2-5; perhaps TRBD2 as D (6 bases). The CDR3 runs 11 residues. V gave up 6 bases and J gave up 7 bases, with 9 bases separating them. CDR1 is SNHLY, CDR2 FYNNEI, per germline. The CDR3 reads CASRRGVTQYF. The CDR3, as DNA: TGTGCCAGCAGGCGGGGAGTGACCCAGTACTTC.

This clonotype has ten or more counts. This chain connects TRBV18 to TRBJ2-1; TRBD2 agrees at 13 bases. J gave up 8 bases and V 2 bases, and 15 bases lay outside the gene matches. Germline CDR1 is KGHSH and CDR2 is LQKENI. The CDR3 contains 19 residues. In nucleotides, the CDR3 is TGTGCCAGCTCACCAACAACTCACACCGGGACTAGCGGGACATATGAGCAGTTCTTC. It codes for CASSPTTHTGTSGTYEQFF.

This sequence joins TRBV4-2 and TRBJ2-2, with 10 bases that match TRBD2. With 4 bases clipped from V and 3 bases from J, the junction kept 11 bases outside the gene matches. Germline values: CDR1 LGHNA, CDR2 YNFKEQ. CDR3 length: 18 residues. The CDR3 DNA reads as TGTGCCAGCAGCCCCCGGGGTAGCGGGAGGTCCTACACCGGGGAGCTGTTTTTT. Amino acids: CASSPRGSGRSYTGELFF.

Ten or more counts support this clonotype. The rearrangement links TRBV20-1 to TRBJ2-3, with TRBD2 identical over 7 bases. Per germline, CDR1 DFQATT and CDR2 SNEGSKA (reference sequence). The J segment lost 0 bases and the V segment lost 3 bases, leaving 3 bases of the junction unmatched. This CDR3 contains 14 residues. CDR3 coding DNA: TGCAGTGCTAGTGCGGGAGCTAGCACAGATACGCAGTATTTT. This encodes CSASAGASTDTQYF.